This TCR beta chain was found in a study of beta chain features in type 1 diabetes. The study, taken as a whole, reports: Moderate but significant shortening of TCRB CDR3s was recorded in all four CD4+ subsets from Type 1 diabetes patients.

Reverse transcribing all isolated RNA meant expressed TCRB transcripts were sequenced. TCRdb's copy holds only in-frame clones and misses some; the assay was immunoSEQ multiplex PCR. Of a few hundred thousand clones in the sample, 10% to 15% are singletons; the top ten hold approximately 0.015%. This clone was seen a handful of times. Antigen unknown. It was via CD45RO/CCR7/CD25/CD127/CD95/CD27 that CD4+ naive, central memory, regulatory and stem cell-like memory cells were sorted. The clonotype originates from a man between 18 and 29 years old in good health. The sequenced sample consisted of naive CD4+ T cells from blood.

The CDR3 region has the DNA TGTGCCACCAGCAGCACAGGGATAAACACCATATATTTT. This codes for CATSSTGINTIYF. This sequence joins TRBV15 and TRBJ1-3; TRBD1 is a possible D gene (6 bases). Trimming cost V 3 bases and J 6 bases, with 9 bases left between them. The length of the CDR3 is 13 residues. Germline V gives CDR1 LNHNV, CDR2 YYDKDF (reference sequence).